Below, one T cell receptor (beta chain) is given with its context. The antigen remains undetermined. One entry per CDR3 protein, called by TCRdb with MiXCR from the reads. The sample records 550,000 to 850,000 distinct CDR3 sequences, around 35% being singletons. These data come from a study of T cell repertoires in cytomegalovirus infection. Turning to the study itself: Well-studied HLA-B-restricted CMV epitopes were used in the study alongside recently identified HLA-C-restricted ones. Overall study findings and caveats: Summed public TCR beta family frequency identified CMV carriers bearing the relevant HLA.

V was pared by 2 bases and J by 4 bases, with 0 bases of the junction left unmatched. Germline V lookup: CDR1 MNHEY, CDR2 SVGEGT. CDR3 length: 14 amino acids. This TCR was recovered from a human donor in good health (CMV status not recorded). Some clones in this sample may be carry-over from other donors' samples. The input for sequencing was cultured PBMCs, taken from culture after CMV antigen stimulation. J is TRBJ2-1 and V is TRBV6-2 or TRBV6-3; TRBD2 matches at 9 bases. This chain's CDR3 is CASSYAGGYNEQFF. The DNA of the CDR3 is TGTGCCAGCAGTTACGCGGGAGGGTACAATGAGCAGTTCTTC.